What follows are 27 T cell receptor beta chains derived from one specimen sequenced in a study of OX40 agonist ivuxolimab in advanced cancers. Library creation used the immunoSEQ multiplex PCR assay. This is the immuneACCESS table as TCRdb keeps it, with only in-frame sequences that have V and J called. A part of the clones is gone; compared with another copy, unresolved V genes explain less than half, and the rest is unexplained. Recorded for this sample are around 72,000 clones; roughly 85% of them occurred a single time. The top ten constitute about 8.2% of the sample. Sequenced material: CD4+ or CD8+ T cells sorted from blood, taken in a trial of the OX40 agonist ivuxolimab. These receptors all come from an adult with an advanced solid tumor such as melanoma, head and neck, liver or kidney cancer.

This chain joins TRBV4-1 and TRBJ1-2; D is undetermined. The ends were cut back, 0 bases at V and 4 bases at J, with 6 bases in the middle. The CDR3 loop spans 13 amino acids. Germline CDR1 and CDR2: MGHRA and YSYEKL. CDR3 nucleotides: TGCGCCAGCAGCCAAGATGGCAGCTATGGCTACACCTTC. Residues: CASSQDGSYGYTF.

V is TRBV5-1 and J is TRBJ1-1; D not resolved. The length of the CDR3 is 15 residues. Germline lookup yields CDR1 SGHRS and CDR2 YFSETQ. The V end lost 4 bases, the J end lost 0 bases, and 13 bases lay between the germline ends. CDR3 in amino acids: CASSLGAVVNTEAFF. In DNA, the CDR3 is TGCGCCAGCAGCCTCGGCGCCGTCGTGAACACTGAAGCTTTCTTT.

CDR3 residues: CASSRTDDQPQHF. The CDR3 DNA reads TGTGCCAGCTCACGGACGGATGATCAGCCCCAGCATTTT. This chain links TRBV18 with TRBJ1-5; no clear D. Germline CDR1 KGHSH, CDR2 LQKENI. V dropped 4 bases and J dropped 5 bases, with 9 bases sitting between them. This CDR3 comprises 13 residues. Looking up the rest from reference TRBV18 and TRBJ1-5 gives the full variable domain: NAGVMQNPRHLVRRRGQEARLRCSPMKGHSHVYWYRQLPEEGLKFMVYLQKENIIDESGMPKERFSAEFPKEGPSILRIQQVVRGDSAAYFCASSRTDDQPQHFGDGTRLSIL.

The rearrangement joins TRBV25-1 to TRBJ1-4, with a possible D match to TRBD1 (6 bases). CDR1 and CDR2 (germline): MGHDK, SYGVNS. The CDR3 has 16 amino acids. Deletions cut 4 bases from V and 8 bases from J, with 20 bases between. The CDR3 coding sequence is TGTGCCAGCAGTGGAACAGGGCTGGGTGAAGGAGAAAAACTGTTTTTT. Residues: CASSGTGLGEGEKLFF.

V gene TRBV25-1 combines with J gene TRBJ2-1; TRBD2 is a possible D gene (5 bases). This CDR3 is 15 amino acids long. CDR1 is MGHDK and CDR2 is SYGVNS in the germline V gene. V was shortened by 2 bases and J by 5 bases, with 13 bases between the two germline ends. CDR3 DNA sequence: TGTGCCAGCAGTGAAACGATAGGAGGCCACAATGAGCAGTTCTTC. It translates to CASSETIGGHNEQFF.

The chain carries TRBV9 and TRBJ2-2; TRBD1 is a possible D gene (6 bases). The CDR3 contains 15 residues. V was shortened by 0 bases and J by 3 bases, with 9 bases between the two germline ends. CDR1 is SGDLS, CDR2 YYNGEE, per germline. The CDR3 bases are TGTGCCAGCAGCGTAGACAGGGCCTACACCGGGGAGCTGTTTTTT. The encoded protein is CASSVDRAYTGELFF.

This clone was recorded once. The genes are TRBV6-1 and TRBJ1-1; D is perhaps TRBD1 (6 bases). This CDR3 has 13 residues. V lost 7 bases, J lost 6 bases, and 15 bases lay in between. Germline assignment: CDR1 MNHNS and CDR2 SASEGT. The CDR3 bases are TGTGCCAGCACCAAGGACAGTGGGGCTGAAGCTTTCTTT. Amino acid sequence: CASTKDSGAEAFF.

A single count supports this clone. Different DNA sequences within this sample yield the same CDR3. CDR3 amino acids: CASSLRPYEQYF. The CDR3, as DNA: TGTGCCAGCAGTTTACGCCCCTACGAGCAGTACTTC. The chain has TRBV28 and TRBJ2-7; D call uncertain. Trimming shortened V by 2 bases and J by 2 bases, and 4 bases separated the two germline ends. The CDR3 is 12 residues long. Germline values: CDR1 MDHEN, CDR2 SYDVKM. Based on the CDR3 plus reference TRBV28 and TRBJ2-7, the full variable domain is DVKVTQSSRYLVKRTGEKVFLECVQDMDHENMFWYRQDPGLGLRLIYFSYDVKMKEKGDIPEGYSVSREKKERFSLILESASTNQTSMYLCASSLRPYEQYFGPGTRLTVT.

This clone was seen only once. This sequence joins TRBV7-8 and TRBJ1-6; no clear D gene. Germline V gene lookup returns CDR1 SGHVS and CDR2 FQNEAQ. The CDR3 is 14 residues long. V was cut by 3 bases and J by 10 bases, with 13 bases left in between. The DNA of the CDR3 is TGTGCCAGCAGCTTTGGGATCTTAGACTCACCCCTCCACTTT. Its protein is CASSFGILDSPLHF.

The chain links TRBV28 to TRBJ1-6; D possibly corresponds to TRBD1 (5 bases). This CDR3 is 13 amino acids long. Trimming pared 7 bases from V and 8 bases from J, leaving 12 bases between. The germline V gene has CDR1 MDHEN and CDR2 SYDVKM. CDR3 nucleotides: TGTGCCAGCATGCCCTTCAGGGATTCACCCCTCCACTTT. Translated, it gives CASMPFRDSPLHF.

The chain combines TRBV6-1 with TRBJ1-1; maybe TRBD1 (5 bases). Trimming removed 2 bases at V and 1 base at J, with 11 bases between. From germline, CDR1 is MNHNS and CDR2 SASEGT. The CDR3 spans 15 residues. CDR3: CASSESVRGNTEAFF. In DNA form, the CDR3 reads TGTGCCAGCAGTGAATCGGTAAGGGGGAACACTGAAGCTTTCTTT.

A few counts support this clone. This chain's CDR3 is CASSPGQKGTDTQYF. The CDR3 DNA sequence: TGTGCCAGTAGTCCAGGACAGAAGGGCACAGATACGCAGTATTTT. The chain is built from TRBV19 and TRBJ2-3; TRBD1 is a possible D gene (6 bases). CDR1 LNHDA and CDR2 SQIVND come from the germline V gene (reference sequence). The germline V and J ends were trimmed by 5 bases and 1 base, with 13 bases remaining between them. The CDR3 covers 15 residues.

CDR3 coding DNA: TGTGCCAGCAGTGACCACCCGAACACTGAAGCTTTCTTT. Amino acids: CASSDHPNTEAFF. V is TRBV2 and J is TRBJ1-1; D remains unclear. CDR1 is SNHLY and CDR2 is FYNNEI in the germline V gene. This CDR3 spans 13 amino acids. Trimming shortened V by 3 bases and J by 1 base, and 6 bases separated the two germline ends.

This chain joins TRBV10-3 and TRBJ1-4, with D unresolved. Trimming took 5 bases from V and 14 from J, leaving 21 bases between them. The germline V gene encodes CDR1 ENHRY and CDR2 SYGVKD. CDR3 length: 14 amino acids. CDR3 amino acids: CAISLGGESSHLFF. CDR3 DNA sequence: TGTGCCATCAGTCTGGGTGGGGAGAGCAGTCACCTGTTTTTT.

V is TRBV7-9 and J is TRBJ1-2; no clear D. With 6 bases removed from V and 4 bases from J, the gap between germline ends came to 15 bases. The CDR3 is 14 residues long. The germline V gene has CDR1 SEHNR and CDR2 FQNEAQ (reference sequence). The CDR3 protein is CASSELGRGYGYTF. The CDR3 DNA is TGTGCCAGCAGTGAACTCGGGCGGGGCTATGGCTACACCTTC.

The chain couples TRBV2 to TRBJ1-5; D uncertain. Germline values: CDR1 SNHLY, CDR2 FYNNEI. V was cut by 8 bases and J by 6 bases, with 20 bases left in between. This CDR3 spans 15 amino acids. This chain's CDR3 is CASRRSVQSGQPQHF. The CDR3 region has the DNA TGTGCCAGCCGGAGGTCGGTCCAGTCGGGTCAGCCCCAGCATTTT.

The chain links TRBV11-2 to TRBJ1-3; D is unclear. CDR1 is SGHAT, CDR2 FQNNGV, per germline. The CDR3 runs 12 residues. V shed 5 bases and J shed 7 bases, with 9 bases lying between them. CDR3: CASSPPGNTIYF. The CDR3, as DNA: TGTGCCAGCAGCCCTCCGGGGAACACCATATATTTT.

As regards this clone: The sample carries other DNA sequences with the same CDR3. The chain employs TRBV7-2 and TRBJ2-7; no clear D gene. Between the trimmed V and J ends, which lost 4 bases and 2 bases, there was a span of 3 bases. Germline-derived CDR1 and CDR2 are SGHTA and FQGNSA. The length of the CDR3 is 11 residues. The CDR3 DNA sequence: TGTGCCAGCAGCTCGACCTACGAGCAGTACTTC. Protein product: CASSSTYEQYF.

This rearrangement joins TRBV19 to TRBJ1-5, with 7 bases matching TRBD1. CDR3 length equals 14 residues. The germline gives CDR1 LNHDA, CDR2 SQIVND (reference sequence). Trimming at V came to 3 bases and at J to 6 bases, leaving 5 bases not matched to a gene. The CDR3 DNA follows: TGTGCCAGTAGTATGACAGGGTTTGGTCAGCCCCAGCATTTT. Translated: CASSMTGFGQPQHF.

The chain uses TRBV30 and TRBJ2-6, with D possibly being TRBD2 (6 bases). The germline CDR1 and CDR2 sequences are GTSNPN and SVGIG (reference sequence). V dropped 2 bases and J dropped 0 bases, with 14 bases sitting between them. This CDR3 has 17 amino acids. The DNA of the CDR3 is TGTGCCTGGAGTAGGAGGGCTTCCTTCTCTGGGGCCAACGTCCTGACTTTC. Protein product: CAWSRRASFSGANVLTF. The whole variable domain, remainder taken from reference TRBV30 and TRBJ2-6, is SQTIHQWPATLVQPVGSPLSLECTVEGTSNPNLYWYRQAAGRGLQLLFYSVGIGQISSEVPQNLSASRPQDRQFILSSKKLLLSDSGFYLCAWSRRASFSGANVLTFGAGSRLTVL.

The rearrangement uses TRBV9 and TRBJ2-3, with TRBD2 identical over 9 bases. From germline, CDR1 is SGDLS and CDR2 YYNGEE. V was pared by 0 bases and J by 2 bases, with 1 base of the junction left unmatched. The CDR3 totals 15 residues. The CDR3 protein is CASSVGLAATDTQYF. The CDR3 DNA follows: TGTGCCAGCAGCGTAGGACTAGCGGCCACAGATACGCAGTATTTT. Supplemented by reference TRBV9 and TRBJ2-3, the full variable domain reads DSGVTQTPKHLITATGQRVTLRCSPRSGDLSVYWYQQSLDQGLQFLIQYYNGEERAKGNILERFSAQQFPDLHSELNLSSLELGDSALYFCASSVGLAATDTQYFGPGTRLTVL.

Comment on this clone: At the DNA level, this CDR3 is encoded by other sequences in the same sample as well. CDR3 amino acids: CATSRDRGNQPQHF. CDR3 DNA: TGTGCCACCAGCAGAGATCGAGGGAATCAGCCCCAGCATTTT. V is TRBV15 and J is TRBJ1-5; unclear D gene. CDR1 and CDR2 (germline): LNHNV, YYDKDF (reference sequence). There are 14 residues in the CDR3. Deletions cut 0 bases from V and 4 bases from J, with 7 bases between.

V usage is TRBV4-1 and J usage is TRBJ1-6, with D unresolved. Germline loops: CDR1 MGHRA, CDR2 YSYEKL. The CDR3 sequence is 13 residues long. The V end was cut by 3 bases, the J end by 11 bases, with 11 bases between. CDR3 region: CASSQESTTPLHF. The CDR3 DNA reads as TGCGCCAGCAGCCAGGAATCCACGACACCCCTCCACTTT.

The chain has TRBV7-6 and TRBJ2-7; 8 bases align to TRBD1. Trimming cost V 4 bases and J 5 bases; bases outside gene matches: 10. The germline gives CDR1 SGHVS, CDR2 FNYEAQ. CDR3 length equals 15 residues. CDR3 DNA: TGTGCCAGCAGCTCCGCCGGGACAGGCCCTAACGAGCAGTACTTC. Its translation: CASSSAGTGPNEQYF.

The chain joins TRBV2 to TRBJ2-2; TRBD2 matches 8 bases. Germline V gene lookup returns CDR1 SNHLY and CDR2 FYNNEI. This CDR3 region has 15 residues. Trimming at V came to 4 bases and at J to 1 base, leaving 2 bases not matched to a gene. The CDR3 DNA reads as TGTGCCAGCAGTGCGAGCGGGGGGAACACCGGGGAGCTGTTTTTT. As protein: CASSASGGNTGELFF.

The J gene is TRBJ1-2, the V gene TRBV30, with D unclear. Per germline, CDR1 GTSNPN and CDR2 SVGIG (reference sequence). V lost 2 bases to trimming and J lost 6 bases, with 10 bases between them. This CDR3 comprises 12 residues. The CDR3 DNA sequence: TGTGCCTGGAGTACCAGAGGAGATGGCTACACCTTC. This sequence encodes CAWSTRGDGYTF.

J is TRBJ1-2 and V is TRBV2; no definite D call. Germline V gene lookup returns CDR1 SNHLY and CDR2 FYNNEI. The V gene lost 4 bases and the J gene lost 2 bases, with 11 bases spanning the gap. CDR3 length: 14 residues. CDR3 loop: CASSALVLNYGYTF. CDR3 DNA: TGTGCCAGCAGTGCCCTGGTCCTGAACTATGGCTACACCTTC.